This TCR beta chain was recovered during a study of cytomegalovirus exposure and HLA in healthy donors. CDR1 and CDR2 (germline): MGHRA, YSYEKL. This CDR3 region has 14 residues. Trimming cost V 1 base and J 7 bases, with 11 bases left between them. Amplification used 60 Vbeta primers and 13 Jbeta primers. Method: immunoSEQ multiplex PCR; TCRdb's copy keeps in-frame clones and lacks some. The repertoire includes approximately 190,000 clones, roughly 80% of them detected once, and around 2.5% sits in the top ten. The source material was PBMCs. The chain links TRBV4-1 to TRBJ2-1, with D perhaps TRBD1 (5 bases). The receptor was isolated from a woman aged 45-65 years in good health and CMV-seropositive. The CDR3 DNA is TGCGCCAGCAGCCAAGGGGCAGGGCCAAATGAGCAGTTCTTC. This sequence encodes CASSQGAGPNEQFF.